The rows below give T cell receptor beta chains drawn from one sample of a study of blood T cell repertoires in COVID-19. TCRdb keeps only in-frame clones here, not all; method: immunoSEQ multiplex PCR. This sample has under 350,000 clones, with approximately 90% found just once. Sample: peripheral blood. The receptor source for this set is a man aged 35-49 years with acute or convalescent COVID-19. CDR3s include the opening cysteine and the closing phenylalanine or tryptophan. A D gene is named only where the DNA matches it firmly.

v_gene: TRBV20-1
j_gene: TRBJ2-7
d_gene: NA
CDR3aa: CSASPFATVHFSYEQYF

v_gene: TRBV5-4
j_gene: TRBJ1-1
d_gene: NA
CDR3aa: CASSPPGAQGFTEAFF

v_gene: TRBV7-8
j_gene: TRBJ1-5
d_gene: NA
CDR3aa: CASSLARSMGQPQHF

v_gene: TRBV5-1
j_gene: TRBJ2-6
d_gene: NA
CDR3aa: CASSLDSSGANVLTF

v_gene: TRBV9
j_gene: TRBJ2-2
d_gene: TRBD2
CDR3aa: CASSVGAGGLNTGELFF

v_gene: TRBV19
j_gene: TRBJ1-5
d_gene: NA
CDR3aa: CASSAYGFSNQPQHF

v_gene: TRBV24-1
j_gene: TRBJ2-3
d_gene: NA
CDR3aa: CATSDYKTGHTQYF

v_gene: TRBV14
j_gene: TRBJ2-6
d_gene: NA
CDR3aa: CASSQGRGTGANVLTF

v_gene: TRBV30
j_gene: TRBJ1-2
d_gene: NA
CDR3aa: CAWSADSVYGYTF

v_gene: TRBV7-2
j_gene: TRBJ2-3
d_gene: NA
CDR3aa: CASSLVLLYTDTQYF

v_gene: TRBV5-1
j_gene: TRBJ2-7
d_gene: TRBD1
CDR3aa: CASSRGQGASYEQYF

v_gene: TRBV7-3
j_gene: TRBJ1-1
d_gene: NA
CDR3aa: CASSFVRDTEAFF

v_gene: TRBV11-1
j_gene: TRBJ2-3
d_gene: TRBD1
CDR3aa: CASSSGQGVATDTQYF

v_gene: TRBV6-6
j_gene: TRBJ2-3
d_gene: NA
CDR3aa: CASSFPGTPDTQYF

v_gene: TRBV4-2
j_gene: TRBJ1-2
d_gene: NA
CDR3aa: CASSPSLLTGSPMSYTF

v_gene: TRBV4-2
j_gene: TRBJ1-2
d_gene: NA
CDR3aa: CASSQAIYREHTF

v_gene: TRBV10-2
j_gene: TRBJ2-1
d_gene: NA
CDR3aa: CASSPRQLYNEQFF

v_gene: TRBV5-1
j_gene: TRBJ1-4
d_gene: TRBD1
CDR3aa: CASSPLRGQGPHGEKLFF

v_gene: TRBV4-2
j_gene: TRBJ1-5
d_gene: NA
CDR3aa: CASSQDNPQGKGQPQHF

v_gene: TRBV27
j_gene: TRBJ1-2
d_gene: NA
CDR3aa: CASSLVLGEGGYTF

v_gene: TRBV4-2
j_gene: TRBJ2-1
d_gene: NA
CDR3aa: CASSQAGVRIHNEQFF

v_gene: TRBV19
j_gene: TRBJ2-2
d_gene: TRBD1
CDR3aa: CASRRDRGPLTGELFF

v_gene: TRBV25-1
j_gene: TRBJ2-5
d_gene: NA
CDR3aa: CASTQTVEETQYF

v_gene: TRBV6-1
j_gene: TRBJ1-2
d_gene: NA
CDR3aa: CASSVNGGGDNYGYTF

v_gene: TRBV21-1
j_gene: TRBJ2-7
d_gene: NA
CDR3aa: CASSTKTGTGGSYEQYF

v_gene: TRBV11-3
j_gene: TRBJ2-2
d_gene: NA
CDR3aa: CASSAAGTTRGGELFF